This T cell receptor beta chain stems from a study of CD8 T cells in ankylosing spondylitis. Libraries for TCR beta were made by quantitative 5'-RACE with molecular barcodes. From the 5' RACE reads, TCRdb called clonotypes with MiXCR, one entry per CDR3 protein. The sample yields 30,000 to 45,000 distinct CDR3 sequences, 16% seen once. The CDR3 is 16 amino acids. Trimming removed 0 bases from V and 1 base from J, with 11 bases in between. Germline V gene data show CDR1 as MNHEY and CDR2 as SVGEGT. Regarding the study as a whole: Within matched ankylosing spondylitis synovial fluid, disease-linked clones were reportedly significantly enriched.

This clonotype was seen only a few times. Its target is not known. The chain couples TRBV6-2 or TRBV6-3 to TRBJ2-3; no clear D. The sample consisted of blood. The origin of this receptor is a male donor with ankylosing spondylitis or in good health (not recorded which). CDR3 DNA: TGTGCCAGCAGTTACTCGATTTGGTCGGGCACAGATACGCAGTATTTT. Its translation is CASSYSIWSGTDTQYF.